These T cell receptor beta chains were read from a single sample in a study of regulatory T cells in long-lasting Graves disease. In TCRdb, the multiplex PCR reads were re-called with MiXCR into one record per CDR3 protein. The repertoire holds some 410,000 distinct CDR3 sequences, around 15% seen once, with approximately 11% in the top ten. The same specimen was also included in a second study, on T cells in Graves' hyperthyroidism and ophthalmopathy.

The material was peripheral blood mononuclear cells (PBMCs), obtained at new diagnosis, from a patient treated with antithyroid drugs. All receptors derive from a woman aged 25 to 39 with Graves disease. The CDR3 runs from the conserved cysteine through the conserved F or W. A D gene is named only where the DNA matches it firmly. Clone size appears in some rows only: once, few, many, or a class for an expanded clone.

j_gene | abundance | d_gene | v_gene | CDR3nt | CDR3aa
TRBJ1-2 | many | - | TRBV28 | TGTGCCAGCAGTCCTCAGGGGACCTATGGCTACACCTTC | CASSPQGTYGYTF
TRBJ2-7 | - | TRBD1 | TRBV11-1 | TGTGCCAGCAGCGTACAGGGGCCCTACGAGCGGTACTTC | CASSVQGPYERYF
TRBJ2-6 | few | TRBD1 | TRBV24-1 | TGTGCCACCTCCCGGACAGGACACCAGAGGGCCAACGTCCTGACTTTC | CATSRTGHQRANVLTF
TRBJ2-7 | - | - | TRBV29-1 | TGCAGCGTTGACATCTCCGCCGGAGCGGCCATAAGCAAGGAGCAGTACTTC | CSVDISAGAAISKEQYF
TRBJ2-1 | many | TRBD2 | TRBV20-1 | TGCAGTGCCAGCCGCAGCGGGAGGGCCTGGAATGAGCAGTTCTTC | CSASRSGRAWNEQFF
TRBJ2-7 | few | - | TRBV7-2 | TGTGCCAGCAGCTTAGTGGACTTTTCGAGCTCCTACGAGCAGTACTTC | CASSLVDFSSSYEQYF
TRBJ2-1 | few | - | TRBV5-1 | TGCGCCAGCAGCCGCCTCGGGACCGCTAGCGACTCCTACAATGAGCAGTTCTTC | CASSRLGTASDSYNEQFF
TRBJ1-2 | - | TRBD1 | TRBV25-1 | TGTGCCAGCAGTGAATTGGACCGGACAGGGCCAAGGGGTGGCTACACCTTC | CASSELDRTGPRGGYTF
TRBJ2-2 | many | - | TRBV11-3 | TGTGCCAGCAGCTTAGCCCGACAGACCGGGGAGCTGTTTTTT | CASSLARQTGELFF
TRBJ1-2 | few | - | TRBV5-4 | TGTGCCAGCAGCTTGATGGCAGTTAACTATGGCTACACCTTC | CASSLMAVNYGYTF
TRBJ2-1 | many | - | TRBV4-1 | TGCGCCAGCAGCCAAAATACAGGGAACAGTCTACAATGGGGGATCTTC | CASSQNTGNSLQWGIF
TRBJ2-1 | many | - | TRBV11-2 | TGTGCCAGCAGCTTAGGCTTCAATGAGCAGTTCTTC | CASSLGFNEQFF
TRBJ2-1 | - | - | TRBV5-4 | TGTGCCAGCAGCCCCGTCGCTAACGTCCAATACAATGAGCAGTTCTTC | CASSPVANVQYNEQFF
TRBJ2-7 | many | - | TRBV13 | TGTGCCAGCAGCTTTGTAGGGGTTGCCTACGAGCAGTACTTC | CASSFVGVAYEQYF
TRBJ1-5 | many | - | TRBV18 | TGTGCCAGCTCACCATTCGGCAATCAGCCCCAGCATTTT | CASSPFGNQPQHF
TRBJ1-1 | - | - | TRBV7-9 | TGTGCCAGCAGCTTAGCGGCTTACATGAACACTGAAGCTTTCTTT | CASSLAAYMNTEAFF
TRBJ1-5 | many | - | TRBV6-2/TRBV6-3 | TGTGCCAGCAGTTATACACAGCTAAATCAGCCCCAGCATTTT | CASSYTQLNQPQHF
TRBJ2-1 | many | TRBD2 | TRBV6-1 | TGTGCCAGCCTAGTAGCGGGAGCCTACAATGAGCAGTTCTTC | CASLVAGAYNEQFF
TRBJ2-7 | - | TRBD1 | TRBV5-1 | TGCGCCAGCAGCGATGGCCCGGGACAGGGCTACGAGCAGTACTTC | CASSDGPGQGYEQYF
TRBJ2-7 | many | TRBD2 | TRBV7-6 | TGTGCCAGCAGCTTAGACGGGGGGACCTACGAGCAGTACTTC | CASSLDGGTYEQYF
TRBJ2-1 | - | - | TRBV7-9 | TGTGCCAGCACCCTTTCCCCCAATGAGCAGTTCTTC | CASTLSPNEQFF
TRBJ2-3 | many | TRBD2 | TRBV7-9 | TGTGCCAGCAGCTTAAAGAGTGCGGGAGTGGTAGATACGCAGTATTTT | CASSLKSAGVVDTQYF
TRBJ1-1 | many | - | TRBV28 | TGTGCCAGCAGTTTAACGGCGATGAAGAGGGCTTTCTTT | CASSLTAMKRAFF
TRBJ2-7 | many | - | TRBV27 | TGTGCCAGCAGTTTACAGGCGGTAGGACTCGAGCAGTACTTC | CASSLQAVGLEQYF
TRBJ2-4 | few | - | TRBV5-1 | TGCGCCAGCAGCTTCTCAGGCTCGGTGGCCAAAAACATTCAGTACTTC | CASSFSGSVAKNIQYF
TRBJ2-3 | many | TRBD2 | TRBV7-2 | TGTGCCAGCAGCCCCGGATGGACTAGCGGGAGCACAGATACGCAGTATTTT | CASSPGWTSGSTDTQYF
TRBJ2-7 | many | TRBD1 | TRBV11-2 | TGTGCCAGCAGCCTACGACAGGGGTCAGTTAAGTACTTC | CASSLRQGSVKYF
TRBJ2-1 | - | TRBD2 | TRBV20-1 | TGCAGTGCCCTTACCAATCCGGGACTAGATCAGTTCTTC | CSALTNPGLDQFF
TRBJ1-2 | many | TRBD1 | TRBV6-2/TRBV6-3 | TGTGCCAGCAGTTACTGGGCGACAGGGAGGAGTGGCTACACCTTC | CASSYWATGRSGYTF